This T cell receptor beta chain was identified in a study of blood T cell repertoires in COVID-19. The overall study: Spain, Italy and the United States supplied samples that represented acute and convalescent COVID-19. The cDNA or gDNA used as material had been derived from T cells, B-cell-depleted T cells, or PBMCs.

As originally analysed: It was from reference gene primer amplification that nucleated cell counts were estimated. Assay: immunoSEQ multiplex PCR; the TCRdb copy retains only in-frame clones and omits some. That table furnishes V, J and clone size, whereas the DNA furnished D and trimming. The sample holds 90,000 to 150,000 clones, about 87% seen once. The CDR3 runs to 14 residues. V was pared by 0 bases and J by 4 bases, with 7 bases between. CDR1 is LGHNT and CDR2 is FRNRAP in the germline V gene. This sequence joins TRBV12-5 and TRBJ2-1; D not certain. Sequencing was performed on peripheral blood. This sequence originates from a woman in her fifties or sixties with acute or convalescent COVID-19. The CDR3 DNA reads TGTGCTAGTGGTTTGGTGCCAGATTACAATGAGCAGTTCTTC. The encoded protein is CASGLVPDYNEQFF.